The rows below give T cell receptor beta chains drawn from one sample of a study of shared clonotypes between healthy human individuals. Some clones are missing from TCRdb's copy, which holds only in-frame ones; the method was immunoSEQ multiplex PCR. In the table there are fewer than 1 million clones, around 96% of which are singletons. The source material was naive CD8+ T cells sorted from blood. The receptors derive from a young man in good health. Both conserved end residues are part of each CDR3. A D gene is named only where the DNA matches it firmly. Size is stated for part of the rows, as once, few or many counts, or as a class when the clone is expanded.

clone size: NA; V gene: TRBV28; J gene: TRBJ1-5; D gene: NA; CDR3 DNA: TGTGCCAGCAGCTCAGAAGGGGCCCAGCATTTT; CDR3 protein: CASSSEGAQHF
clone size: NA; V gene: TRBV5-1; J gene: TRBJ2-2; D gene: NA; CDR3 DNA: TGCGCCAGCAGCTCCCCGCTCGGGACCGGGGAGCTGTTTTTT; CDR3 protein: CASSSPLGTGELFF
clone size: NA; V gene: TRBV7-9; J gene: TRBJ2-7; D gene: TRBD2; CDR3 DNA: TGTGCCAGCAGCTTAGTAGGGTCGAGTCTAGCGGGAGGGTCCTACGAGCAGTACTTC; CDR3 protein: CASSLVGSSLAGGSYEQYF
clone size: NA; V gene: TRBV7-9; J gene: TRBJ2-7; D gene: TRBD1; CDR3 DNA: TGTGCCAGCAGCTCGGGACAGGGGGTCTACGAGCAGTACTTC; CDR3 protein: CASSSGQGVYEQYF
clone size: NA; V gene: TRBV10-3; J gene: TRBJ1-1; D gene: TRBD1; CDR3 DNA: TGTGCCATCAGTGATGTCAGGGGGGCTGAAGCTTTCTTT; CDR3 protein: CAISDVRGAEAFF
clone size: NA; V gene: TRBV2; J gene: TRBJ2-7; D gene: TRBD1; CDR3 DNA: TGTGCCAGCAGCGAGGACAGGGGCCGGGCCTACGAGCAGTACTTC; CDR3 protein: CASSEDRGRAYEQYF
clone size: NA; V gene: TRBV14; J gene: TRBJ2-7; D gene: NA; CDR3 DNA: TGTGCCAGCAGCCAAGATGAGATTGAAACCGGGTTTCCTGACTACGAGCAGTACTTC; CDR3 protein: CASSQDEIETGFPDYEQYF
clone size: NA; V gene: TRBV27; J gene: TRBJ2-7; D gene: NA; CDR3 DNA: TGTGCCAGCAGTTTATCGTCCGCCCCGGGTTACGAGCAGTACTTC; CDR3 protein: CASSLSSAPGYEQYF
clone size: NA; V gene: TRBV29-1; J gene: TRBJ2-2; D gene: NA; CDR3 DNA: TGCAGCGTGGATGGACAAGCCGGGGAGCTGTTTTTT; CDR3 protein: CSVDGQAGELFF
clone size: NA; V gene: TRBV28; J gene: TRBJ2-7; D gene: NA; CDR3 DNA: TGTGCCAGCAGTTCAAGGGGACTCTCCTACGAGCAGTACTTC; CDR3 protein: CASSSRGLSYEQYF
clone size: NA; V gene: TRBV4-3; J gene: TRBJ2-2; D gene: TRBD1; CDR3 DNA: TGCGCCAGCAGCCAAGCCGGGACAGGGGGCACCGGGGAGCTGTTTTTT; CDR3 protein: CASSQAGTGGTGELFF
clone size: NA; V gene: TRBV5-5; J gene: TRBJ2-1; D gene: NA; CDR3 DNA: TGTGCCAGCAGCTTGTTCGGGATATCCTACAATGAGCAGTTCTTC; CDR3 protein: CASSLFGISYNEQFF
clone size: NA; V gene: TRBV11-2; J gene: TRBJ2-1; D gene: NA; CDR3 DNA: TGTGCCAGCAGCGCGGCCGTGGGTCTAGAAAGGAATGAGCAGTTCTTC; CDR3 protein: CASSAAVGLERNEQFF
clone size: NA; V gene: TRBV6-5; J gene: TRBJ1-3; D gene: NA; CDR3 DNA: TGTGCCAGCAGTTACACCGGGTCCTCTGGAAACACCATATATTTT; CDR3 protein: CASSYTGSSGNTIYF
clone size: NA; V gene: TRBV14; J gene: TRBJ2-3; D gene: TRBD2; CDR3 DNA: TGTGCCAGCAGCCCACTAGCGGGGCCCGGAACGTATTTT; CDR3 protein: CASSPLAGPGTYF
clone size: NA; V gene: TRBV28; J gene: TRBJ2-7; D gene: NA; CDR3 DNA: TGTGCCAGCAGTTTCACAGGGTGGTACGAGCAGTACTTC; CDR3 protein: CASSFTGWYEQYF
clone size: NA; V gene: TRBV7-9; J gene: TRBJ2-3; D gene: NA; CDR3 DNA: TGTGCCAGCAGTCCTTTGTTTGATCGCACAGATACGCAGTATTTT; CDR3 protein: CASSPLFDRTDTQYF
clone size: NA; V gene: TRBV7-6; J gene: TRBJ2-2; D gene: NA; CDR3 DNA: TGTGCCAGCAGCTTAGCCGAGGGGTTCGGGGAGCTGTTTTTT; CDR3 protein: CASSLAEGFGELFF
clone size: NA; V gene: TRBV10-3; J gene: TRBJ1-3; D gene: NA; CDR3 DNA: TGTGCCATCAGAACGGACTCTGGAAACACCATATATTTT; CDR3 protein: CAIRTDSGNTIYF
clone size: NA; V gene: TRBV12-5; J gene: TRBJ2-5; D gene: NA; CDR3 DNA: TGTGCTAGTGGTTTGAGGCGGACACAAGAGACCCAGTACTTC; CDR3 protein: CASGLRRTQETQYF
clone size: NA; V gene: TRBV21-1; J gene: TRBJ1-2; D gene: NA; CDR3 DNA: TGTGCCAGCAGCAAGTGTCTCTACACCTTC; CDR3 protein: CASSKCLYTF
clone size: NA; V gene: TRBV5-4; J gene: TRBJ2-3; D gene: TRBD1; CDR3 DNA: TGTGCCAGCAGTCAATGGACAGGGGCGGGAGATACGCAGTATTTT; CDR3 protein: CASSQWTGAGDTQYF
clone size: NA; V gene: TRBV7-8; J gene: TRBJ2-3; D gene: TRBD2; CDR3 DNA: TGTGCCAGCAGCTTATCTGTAGCGGGAGGGCCCACAGATACGCAGTATTTT; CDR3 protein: CASSLSVAGGPTDTQYF
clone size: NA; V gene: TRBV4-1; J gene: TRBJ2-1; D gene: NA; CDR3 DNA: TGCGCCAGCAGCCCAAGCCGGCAAGTAGGGTACAATGAGCAGTTCTTC; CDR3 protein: CASSPSRQVGYNEQFF
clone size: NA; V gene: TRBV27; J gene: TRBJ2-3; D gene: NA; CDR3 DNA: TGTGCCAGCAGTATCCGCGGTGGTGGCACAGATACGCAGTATTTT; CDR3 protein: CASSIRGGGTDTQYF
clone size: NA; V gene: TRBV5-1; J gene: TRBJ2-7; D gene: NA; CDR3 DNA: TGCGCCAGCAGCTTGACAGGGTCCTACGAGCAGTACTTC; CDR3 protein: CASSLTGSYEQYF
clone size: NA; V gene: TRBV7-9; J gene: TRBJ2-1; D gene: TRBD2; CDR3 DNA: TGTGCCAGCAGCTTAGGGGGCGGGAGCAATGAGCAGTTCTTC; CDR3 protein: CASSLGGGSNEQFF
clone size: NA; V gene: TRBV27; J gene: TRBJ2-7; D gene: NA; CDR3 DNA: TGTGCCAGCAGCCCCGGCGCGTATCCCTCCTACGAGCAGTACTTC; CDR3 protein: CASSPGAYPSYEQYF
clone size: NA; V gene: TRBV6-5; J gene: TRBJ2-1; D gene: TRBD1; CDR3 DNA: TGTGCCAGCAGCCTTCGCCAGGGGGCCTACAATGAGCAGTTCTTC; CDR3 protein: CASSLRQGAYNEQFF
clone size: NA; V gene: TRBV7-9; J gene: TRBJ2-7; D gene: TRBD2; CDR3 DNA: TGTGCCAGCAGCCCAACTAGCGGGAGCTCCTACGAGCAGTACTTC; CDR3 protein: CASSPTSGSSYEQYF
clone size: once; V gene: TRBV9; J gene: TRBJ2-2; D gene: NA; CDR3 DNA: TGTGCCAGCAGCGTAGGAGACTCCACCGGGGAGCTGTTTTTT; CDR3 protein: CASSVGDSTGELFF
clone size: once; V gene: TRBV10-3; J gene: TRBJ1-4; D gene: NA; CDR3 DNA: TGTGCCATCAGTGAATCCGGGACGATCAATGAAAAACTGTTTTTT; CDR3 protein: CAISESGTINEKLFF
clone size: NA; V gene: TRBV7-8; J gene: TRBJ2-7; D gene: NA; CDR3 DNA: TGTGCCAGCAGCTCCCCGTCGGACAGCGGGTCCTACGAGCAGTACTTC; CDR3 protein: CASSSPSDSGSYEQYF
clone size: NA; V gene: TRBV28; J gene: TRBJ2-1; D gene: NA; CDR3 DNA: TGTGCCAGCACCAAGAATTTCCCCGGGGGCGACGAGCAGTTCTTC; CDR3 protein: CASTKNFPGGDEQFF
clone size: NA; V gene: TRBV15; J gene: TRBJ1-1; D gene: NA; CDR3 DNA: TGTGCCACCAGCGCCCGGGACGATCCTGGTGCTTTCTTT; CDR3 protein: CATSARDDPGAFF
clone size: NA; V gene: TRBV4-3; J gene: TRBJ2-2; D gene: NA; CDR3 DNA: TGCGCCAGCAGCCAAGATGGGGATGGGGTCGGGGAGCTGTTTTTT; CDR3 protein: CASSQDGDGVGELFF
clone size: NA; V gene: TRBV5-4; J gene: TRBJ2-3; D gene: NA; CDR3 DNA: TGTGCCAGCAGCTCAGAACGGAATACGCAGTATTTT; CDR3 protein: CASSSERNTQYF
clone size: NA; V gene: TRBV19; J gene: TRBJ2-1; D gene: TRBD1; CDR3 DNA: TGTGCCAGTAGTGGGACAGGGGATGTCAGTGAGCAGTTCTTC; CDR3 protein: CASSGTGDVSEQFF
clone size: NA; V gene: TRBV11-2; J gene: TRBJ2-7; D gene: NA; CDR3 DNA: TGTGCCAGCAGCTCGGACCGACTGAGCTCCTACGAGCAGTACTTC; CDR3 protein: CASSSDRLSSYEQYF
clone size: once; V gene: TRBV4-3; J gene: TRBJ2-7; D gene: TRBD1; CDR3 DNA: TGCGCCAGCAGCCAAGATTGGGGACAGCTGTACGAGCAGTACTTC; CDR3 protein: CASSQDWGQLYEQYF
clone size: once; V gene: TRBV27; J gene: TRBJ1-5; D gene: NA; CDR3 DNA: TGTGCCAGCAGTTTAGCTTGGGGGGCGCCCCAGCCCCAGCATTTT; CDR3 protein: CASSLAWGAPQPQHF
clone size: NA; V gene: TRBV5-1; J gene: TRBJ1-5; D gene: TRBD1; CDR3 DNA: TGCGCCAGCAGCGGTACAGGGGAGCATAGCAATCAGCCCCAGCATTTT; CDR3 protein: CASSGTGEHSNQPQHF
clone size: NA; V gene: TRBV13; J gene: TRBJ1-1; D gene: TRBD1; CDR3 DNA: TGTGCCAGCAGCCACCAACAGTGGGACAGGGAAATTGAAGCTTTCTTT; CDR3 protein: CASSHQQWDREIEAFF
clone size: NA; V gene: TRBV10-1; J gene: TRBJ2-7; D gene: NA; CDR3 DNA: TGCGCCAGCAGTGAGAAGGGACTCGAGCAGTACTTC; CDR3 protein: CASSEKGLEQYF
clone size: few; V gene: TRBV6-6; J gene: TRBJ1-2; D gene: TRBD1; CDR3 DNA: TGTGCCAGCAGTTACGACCCGGACAGGGCTAACTATGGCTACACCTTC; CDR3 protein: CASSYDPDRANYGYTF
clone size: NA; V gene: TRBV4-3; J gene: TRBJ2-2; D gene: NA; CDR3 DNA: TGCGCCAGCTCGGGCACCGGGGAGCTGTTTTTT; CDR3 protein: CASSGTGELFF
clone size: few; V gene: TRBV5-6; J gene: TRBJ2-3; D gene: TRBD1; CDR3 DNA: TGTGCCAGCAGCTTGTCTTGGACAGGACAGTATTTT; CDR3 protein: CASSLSWTGQYF